These 17 T cell receptor beta chains were sequenced from one sample in a study of blood T cell repertoires in COVID-19. Produced via immunoSEQ multiplex PCR; TCRdb's table is partial and in-frame only. The sample shows some 130,000 clones, roughly 86% of them seen only once. The sample consisted of peripheral blood. All receptors derive from a human donor in a cohort sampled during active COVID-19.

The chain carries TRBV6-6 and TRBJ1-2; 7 positions match TRBD1. The V gene end was trimmed by 5 bases and the J gene end by 6 bases; junction bases not matched to a gene: 12. The CDR3 length is 15 residues. CDR1 is MNHNY, CDR2 SVGAGI, per germline (reference sequence). The CDR3 protein is CASSKTNRGTDGYTF. CDR3 DNA: TGTGCCAGCAGTAAAACCAACAGGGGTACGGATGGCTACACCTTC.

The chain has TRBV16 and TRBJ2-7; TRBD1 agrees at 8 bases. The J segment lost 3 bases and the V segment lost 2 bases, leaving 3 bases of the junction unmatched. The CDR3 has 14 residues. The germline V gene has CDR1 KGHSY and CDR2 FQNENV. The CDR3 loop is CASSQQGAGYEQYF. For the CDR3, the DNA is TGTGCCAGCAGCCAACAGGGGGCTGGCTACGAGCAGTACTTC.

J is TRBJ1-4 and V is TRBV6-1; D is undetermined. Trimming pared 1 base from V and 3 bases from J, leaving 9 bases between. Germline-derived CDR1 and CDR2 are MNHNS and SASEGT. The CDR3 runs to 15 residues. CDR3 region: CASSEVVEANEKLFF. The CDR3 DNA sequence: TGTGCCAGCAGTGAAGTGGTTGAGGCTAATGAAAAACTGTTTTTT.

The J gene is TRBJ1-3, the V gene TRBV4-1; D is unresolved. The germline V gene has CDR1 MGHRA and CDR2 YSYEKL. The V end was cut by 0 bases, the J end by 0 bases, with 6 bases between. The CDR3 sequence is 15 residues long. The CDR3 reads CASSQEGSSGNTIYF. The DNA of the CDR3 is TGCGCCAGCAGCCAAGAGGGCAGCTCTGGAAACACCATATATTTT.

The chain employs TRBV18 and TRBJ2-2, with D possibly matching TRBD2 (6 bases). Per the germline V gene, CDR1 is KGHSH and CDR2 is LQKENI. V lost 3 bases, J lost 0 bases, and 11 bases lay in between. CDR3 length equals 16 residues. The CDR3 loop reads CASSPIAEANTGELFF. In DNA form, the CDR3 reads TGTGCCAGCTCACCTATAGCGGAGGCGAACACCGGGGAGCTGTTTTTT. Based on the CDR3 plus reference TRBV18 and TRBJ2-2, the full variable domain is NAGVMQNPRHLVRRRGQEARLRCSPMKGHSHVYWYRQLPEEGLKFMVYLQKENIIDESGMPKERFSAEFPKEGPSILRIQQVVRGDSAAYFCASSPIAEANTGELFFGEGSRLTVL.

The chain recombines TRBV3-1 (or the pseudogene TRBV3-2) with TRBJ2-5; 7 bases align to TRBD2. CDR1 LGHDT and CDR2 YNNKEL come from the germline V gene (reference sequence). CDR3 size: 14 residues. J was trimmed by 4 bases and V by 1 base; bases with no gene match: 3. The CDR3: CASSQGGGAETQYF. CDR3 DNA sequence: TGTGCCAGCAGCCAAGGCGGGGGAGCAGAGACCCAGTACTTC.

V is TRBV7-8 and J is TRBJ1-6; 7 bases align to TRBD1. Germline-derived CDR1 and CDR2 are SGHVS and FQNEAQ. The CDR3 extends over 17 amino acids. J lost 1 base, V lost 5 bases, and 8 bases had no gene match. The CDR3 sequence: CASSRQTGWSYNSPLHF. CDR3 DNA sequence: TGTGCCAGCAGCAGACAGACAGGGTGGTCCTATAATTCACCCCTCCACTTT.

The chain has TRBV6-4 and TRBJ2-7; 12 nucleotides match TRBD1. The CDR3 is made up of 16 amino acids. In germline, CDR1 is MRHNA, CDR2 SNTAGT. The V and J ends lost 8 bases and 4 bases, in that order; junction bases with no gene match: 12. The CDR3, as DNA: TGTGCCAGCGGGACAGGGGGCAGGAGGAGCGGGTACGAGCAGTACTTC. It yields the protein CASGTGGRRSGYEQYF.

V gene TRBV2 combines with J gene TRBJ1-1; a possible D gene is TRBD1 (6 bases). The CDR3 is 14 amino acids. The V gene lost 8 bases and the J gene lost 1 base, with 14 bases spanning the gap. Germline values: CDR1 SNHLY, CDR2 FYNNEI. CDR3 amino acids: CASSSQGQNTEAFF. CDR3 DNA sequence: TGTGCCAGCTCCTCCCAGGGACAGAACACTGAAGCTTTCTTT.

In DNA, the CDR3 is TGTGCCAGCAGCGCCAACTTAGAGGGCAGCACCGGGGAGCTGTTTTTT. Protein: CASSANLEGSTGELFF. This chain connects TRBV9 to TRBJ2-2; D perhaps matches TRBD2 (5 bases). Trimming pared 3 bases from V and 4 bases from J, leaving 16 bases between. CDR1 is SGDLS, CDR2 YYNGEE, per germline. The CDR3 loop spans 16 amino acids. Based on the CDR3 plus reference TRBV9 and TRBJ2-2, the full variable domain is DSGVTQTPKHLITATGQRVTLRCSPRSGDLSVYWYQQSLDQGLQFLIQYYNGEERAKGNILERFSAQQFPDLHSELNLSSLELGDSALYFCASSANLEGSTGELFFGEGSRLTVL.

This sequence joins TRBV27 and TRBJ2-2; unclear D gene. The CDR3 covers 14 residues. From germline, CDR1 is MNHEY and CDR2 SMNVEV (reference sequence). The V end lost 6 bases, the J end lost 0 bases, and 8 bases lay between the germline ends. CDR3 protein: CASRTQANTGELFF. CDR3 sequence (DNA): TGTGCCAGCAGAACCCAGGCGAACACCGGGGAGCTGTTTTTT.

The chain links TRBV5-1 to TRBJ2-3, with D possibly TRBD2 on 6 matching bases. V lost 2 bases and J lost 0, with 13 bases in between. Per germline, CDR1 SGHRS and CDR2 YFSETQ. The CDR3 totals 16 residues. CDR3: CASSFGGFSSTDTQYF. The CDR3, as DNA: TGCGCCAGCAGCTTTGGGGGGTTTAGCAGCACAGATACGCAGTATTTT.

The chain couples TRBV30 to TRBJ1-4, with 8 bases identical to TRBD1. The CDR3 runs 14 residues. J lost 10 bases, V lost 2 bases, and 9 bases had no gene match. CDR1 is GTSNPN and CDR2 is SVGIG in the germline V gene (reference sequence). The CDR3 region is CAWSSATGGTKLFF. The CDR3 DNA is TGTGCCTGGAGTTCCGCTACAGGGGGTACAAAACTGTTTTTT. Combining the CDR3 with reference TRBV30 and TRBJ1-4 gives the whole variable domain SQTIHQWPATLVQPVGSPLSLECTVEGTSNPNLYWYRQAAGRGLQLLFYSVGIGQISSEVPQNLSASRPQDRQFILSSKKLLLSDSGFYLCAWSSATGGTKLFFGSGTQLSVL.

The chain is built from TRBV7-7 and TRBJ2-1; tentatively, D is TRBD2 (6 bases). This CDR3 has 14 amino acids. V lost 4 bases and J lost 9, with 16 bases in between. Germline-derived CDR1 and CDR2 are SSHAT and FNYEAQ (reference sequence). The CDR3 DNA follows: TGTGCCAGCAGCTACTCTAATGAGGGAGGTGAGCAGTTCTTC. It translates to CASSYSNEGGEQFF.

By share, this clone counts as medium-sized (0.01 to 0.1%). This sequence joins TRBV6-1 and TRBJ2-7; TRBD2 matches 9 bases. The V gene's germline CDR1 is MNHNS and CDR2 SASEGT. The CDR3 is made up of 19 amino acids. The J segment lost 5 bases and the V segment lost 4 bases, leaving 21 bases of the junction unmatched. The CDR3 DNA reads as TGTGCCAGCAGTGCGACTAGCGGACGAGAACTCCTAGCCGGCGACGAGCAGTACTTC. Protein sequence: CASSATSGRELLAGDEQYF.

The chain uses TRBV14 and TRBJ1-6; D unclear. V lost 0 bases, J lost 9 bases, and 12 bases lay in between. Germline V gene lookup returns CDR1 SGHDN and CDR2 FVKESK. The CDR3 is made up of 15 amino acids. This CDR3 reads CASSQERVGSSPLHF. DNA for the CDR3: TGTGCCAGCAGCCAAGAAAGGGTGGGGAGTTCACCCCTCCACTTT.

The chain uses TRBV10-3 and TRBJ2-7; 7 bases map to TRBD1. V shed 6 bases and J 3 bases; nucleotides not matched to a gene: 14. CDR1 and CDR2 (germline): ENHRY, SYGVKD. CDR3 length: 16 residues. The CDR3 reads CAISPGQAVIRYEQYF. CDR3 in DNA: TGTGCCATCAGCCCCGGACAGGCCGTAATCCGCTACGAGCAGTACTTC.